This TCR beta chain emerged from a study of T cells after yellow fever vaccination. 5'RACE template switching generated TCR cDNA, adding a universal primer site and UMIs. TCRdb reanalysed the 5' RACE reads using MiXCR and keeps one entry per CDR3 protein. The table has fewer than 100,000 distinct CDR3 sequences, about 8.2% seen once. Whole-study findings and limits: Reappearance after the booster was observed for most primary-vaccination clones (about 96% CD4, about 86% CD8). Abundant bulk-derived clonotypes could contaminate FACS-sorted repertoires.

Trimming left V 0 bases short and J 2 bases short, with 17 bases between. Germline V gene data show CDR1 as LGHDT and CDR2 as YNNKEL (reference sequence). The CDR3 consists of 18 residues. This rearrangement joins TRBV3-1 to TRBJ2-1, with D perhaps being TRBD1 or TRBD2 (5 bases each). The specimen was CD8+ T cells not binding an NS4B(214-222) dextramer, sorted from PBMCs, collected more than 13 days after the first yellow fever vaccination. This receptor was obtained from a young man who received the YFV17D yellow fever vaccine. As DNA, the CDR3 is TGTGCCAGCAGCCAAGACCACTTCTCCGGGGCGGCCTACAATGAGCAGTTCTTC. Protein: CASSQDHFSGAAYNEQFF.